This TCR beta chain stems from a study of identical twins. Study results and limitations: Donors were not followed over many years; analysis was cross-sectional.

The CDR3 is made up of 15 amino acids. This clonotype has only a few counts. Its antigen is as yet unknown. Every donor was a healthy Caucasian. A universal primer binding site was introduced by template switching. The final cDNA contained unique molecular identifiers. Each CDR3 protein is one row after TCRdb ran MiXCR on the 5' RACE reads. The sample contains some 240,000 distinct CDR3 sequences, around 8.8% of which appear only once. The sample was also linked to a second study, of yellow fever vaccine responses in identical twins.

The sequenced material came from CD8+ T cells sorted from blood. The TCR sequence derives from a woman aged 18-30 years in good health. The chain couples TRBV21-1 to TRBJ2-7; the table's D call TRBD1 went unverified against the DNA. TRBV21-1 is annotated as a pseudogene. CDR3 protein: CASSRDRERDYEQYF. The CDR3 nucleotides read TGTGCCAGCAGCCGGGACAGGGAGAGAGACTACGAGCAGTACTTC.